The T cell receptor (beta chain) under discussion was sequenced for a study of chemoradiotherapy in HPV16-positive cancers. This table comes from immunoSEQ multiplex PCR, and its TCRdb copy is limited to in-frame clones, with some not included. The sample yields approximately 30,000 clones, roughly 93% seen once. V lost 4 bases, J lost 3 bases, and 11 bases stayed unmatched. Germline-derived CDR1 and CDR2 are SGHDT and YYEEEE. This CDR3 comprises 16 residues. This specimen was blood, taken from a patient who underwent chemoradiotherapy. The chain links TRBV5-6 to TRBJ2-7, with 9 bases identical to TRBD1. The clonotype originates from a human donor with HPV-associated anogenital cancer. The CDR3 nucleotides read TGTGCCAGCAGCCCCCTCCGGTGGGGACAGGGCTACGAGCAGTACTTC. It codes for CASSPLRWGQGYEQYF.